This TCR beta chain was sequenced in a study of T cells in localized non-small cell lung cancer (dated by TCRdb to about 2020). Regarding the complete study: The study examined T cell repertoires in roughly 240 patients with early-stage NSCLC and compared tumors with uninvolved tumor-adjacent lungs. All 240 or so NSCLC patients in the cohort were treatment-naive and had localized lung tumors that were resected. NSCLC patients had a mean age of around 61 years, and fewer than 150 were male and 107 female. Points the paper makes about the study in general: A median of around 60 of the top 100 tumor clones turned up in the paired uninvolved adjacent lung, and around 27 of those clones also ranked among the top 100 of that same adjacent lung. Because multi-region sequencing of the tumors was not done, intratumor heterogeneity could not be ruled out. Longer overall survival was associated with higher T cell density in blood, whereas shorter survival was associated with higher clonality in adjacent lung. Because the study design was exploratory, TCR variables were selected using unadjusted p-values without false-discovery rate correction. Uninvolved tumor-adjacent lung showed the highest T cell clonality, higher than tumor, which suggests more focused antigenic responses in the uninvolved tumor-adjacent lung.

The table lists this clone with a count of one. Its cognate antigen has yet to be identified. No much larger clonotype is one base removed from it; base qualities were not supplied. TCR beta CDR3 regions were sequenced from DNA using the immunoSEQ Assay. In the original analysis: To compute T cell density, TCR beta template counts were normalized to usable DNA, which was estimated by amplifying housekeeping genes. The preseqR package was used to estimate richness by extrapolating to 400,000 templates for PBMC samples and to 120,000 templates for tissue samples. Clonality was calculated as one minus Pielou's evenness. Tissue-enriched TCRs were identified by differential abundance testing using productive amino-acid clonotypes, minimum total count 5 and alpha 0.1. The Jaccard Index and the Morisita Overlap Index were used to measure how much the repertoires overlapped between compartments. GLIPH clustered TCR beta CDR3s with public tetramer-defined viral CDR3s; viral motifs required at least three viral sequences plus V-gene enrichment. TCRdb carries this immuneACCESS record with in-frame sequences only. Its versions omit some clonotypes, under half of them owing to an unresolved V gene in the studies checked, with the rest unexplained. The DNA was the basis for D and trimming; V, J and clone size are from that table. In this sample the table shows 20,000 to 25,000 clones, about nine tenths of which occur a single time. The top ten clones comprise more than 9% of the sample.

Between the V and J ends, shortened by 5 bases and 0 bases respectively, the junction contains 18 bases. The germline V gene yields SGHVT for CDR1 and SQSDAQ for CDR2. The CDR3 covers 17 residues, taking in both the cysteine and the phenylalanine. The retained sequence is limited to the CDR3, 51 bases, with the frame set at the first base. At diagnosis, peripheral blood, uninvolved tumor-adjacent lung and tumor were collected and stored as a combination of fresh-frozen and FFPE material. For TCR repertoire profiling, blood samples were analyzed in the form of peripheral blood mononuclear cells. The origin of this receptor is a man between 40 and 75 years old with stage II squamous cell lung carcinoma. This specimen consisted of PBMCs, obtained before any cancer treatment. The rearranged segments are TRBV7-4 and TRBJ2-3, with the D call perhaps TRBD1 or TRBD2, each one matching 5 bases. CDR3 sequence: CASSHILGPPSTDTQYF. The nucleotides are TGTGCCAGCAGCCACATTTTGGGACCCCCTAGCACAGATACGCAGTATTTT.